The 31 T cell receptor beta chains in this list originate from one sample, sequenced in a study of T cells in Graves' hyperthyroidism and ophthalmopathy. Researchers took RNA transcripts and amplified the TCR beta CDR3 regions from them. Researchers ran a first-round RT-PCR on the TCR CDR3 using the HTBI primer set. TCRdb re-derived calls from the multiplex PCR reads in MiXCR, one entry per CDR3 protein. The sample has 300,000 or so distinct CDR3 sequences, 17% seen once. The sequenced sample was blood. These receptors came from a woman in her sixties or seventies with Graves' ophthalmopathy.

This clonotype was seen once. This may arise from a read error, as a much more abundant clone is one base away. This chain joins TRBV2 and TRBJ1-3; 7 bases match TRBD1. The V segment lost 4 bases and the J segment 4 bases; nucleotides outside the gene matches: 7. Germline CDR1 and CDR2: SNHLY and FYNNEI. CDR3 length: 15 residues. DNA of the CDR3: TGTGCCAGCAGTGGAGGGGGCCAGCCCGGAAACACCATATATTTT. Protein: CASSGGGQPGNTIYF.

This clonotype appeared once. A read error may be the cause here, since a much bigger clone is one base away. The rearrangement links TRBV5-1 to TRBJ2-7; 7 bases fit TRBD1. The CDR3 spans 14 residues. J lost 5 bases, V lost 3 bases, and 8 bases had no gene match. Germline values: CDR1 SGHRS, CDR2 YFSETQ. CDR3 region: CASSSQGVLNEQYF. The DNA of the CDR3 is TGCGCCAGCAGCTCGCAGGGGGTGCTTAACGAGCAGTACTTC. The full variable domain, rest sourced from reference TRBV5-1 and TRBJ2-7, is KAGVTQTPRYLIKTRGQQVTLSCSPISGHRSVSWYQQTPGQGLQFLFEYFSETQRNKGNFPGRFSGRQFSNSRSEMNVSTLELGDSALYLCASSSQGVLNEQYFGPGTRLTVT.

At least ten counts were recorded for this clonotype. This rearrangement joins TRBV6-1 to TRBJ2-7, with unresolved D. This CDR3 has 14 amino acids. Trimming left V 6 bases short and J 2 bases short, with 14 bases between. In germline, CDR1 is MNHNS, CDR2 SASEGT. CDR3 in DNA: TGTGCCAGCAGATACGGGTCGATAACCTACGAGCAGTACTTC. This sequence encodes CASRYGSITYEQYF.

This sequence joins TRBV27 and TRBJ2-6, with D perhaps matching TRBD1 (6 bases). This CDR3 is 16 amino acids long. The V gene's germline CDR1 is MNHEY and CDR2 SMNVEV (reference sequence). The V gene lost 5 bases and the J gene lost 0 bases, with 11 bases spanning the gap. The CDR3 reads CASSVTGISGANVLTF. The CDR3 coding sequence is TGTGCCAGCAGTGTAACAGGGATCTCTGGGGCCAACGTCCTGACTTTC.

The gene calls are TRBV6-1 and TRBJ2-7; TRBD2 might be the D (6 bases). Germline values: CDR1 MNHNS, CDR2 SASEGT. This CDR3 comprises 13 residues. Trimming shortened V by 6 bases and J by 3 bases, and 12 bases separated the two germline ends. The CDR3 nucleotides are TGTGCCAGCAGCCCCGGGAGTTACTACGAGCAGTACTTC. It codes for CASSPGSYYEQYF.

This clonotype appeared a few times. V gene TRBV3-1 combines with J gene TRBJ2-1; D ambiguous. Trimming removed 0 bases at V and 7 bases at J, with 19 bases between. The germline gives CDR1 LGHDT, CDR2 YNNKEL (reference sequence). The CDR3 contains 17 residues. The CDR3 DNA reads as TGTGCCAGCAGCCAAGACCCCCTTGTGGAAGGAAGGAATGAGCAGTTCTTC. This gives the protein CASSQDPLVEGRNEQFF.

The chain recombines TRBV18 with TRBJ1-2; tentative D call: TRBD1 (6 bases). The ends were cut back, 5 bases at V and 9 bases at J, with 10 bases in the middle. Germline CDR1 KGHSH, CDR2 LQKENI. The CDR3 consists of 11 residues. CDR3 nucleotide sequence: TGTGCCAGCTCAGCACAGGGTAGCTACACCTTC. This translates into CASSAQGSYTF. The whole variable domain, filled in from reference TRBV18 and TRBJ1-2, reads NAGVMQNPRHLVRRRGQEARLRCSPMKGHSHVYWYRQLPEEGLKFMVYLQKENIIDESGMPKERFSAEFPKEGPSILRIQQVVRGDSAAYFCASSAQGSYTFGSGTRLTVV.

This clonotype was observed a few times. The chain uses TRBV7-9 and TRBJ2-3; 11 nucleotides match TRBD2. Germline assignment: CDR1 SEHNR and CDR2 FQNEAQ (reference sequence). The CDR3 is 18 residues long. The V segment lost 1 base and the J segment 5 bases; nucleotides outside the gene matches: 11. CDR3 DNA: TGTGCCAGCAGCTTAGGGCAGATACTAGCGGGAGTACAAGATACGCAGTATTTT. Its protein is CASSLGQILAGVQDTQYF.

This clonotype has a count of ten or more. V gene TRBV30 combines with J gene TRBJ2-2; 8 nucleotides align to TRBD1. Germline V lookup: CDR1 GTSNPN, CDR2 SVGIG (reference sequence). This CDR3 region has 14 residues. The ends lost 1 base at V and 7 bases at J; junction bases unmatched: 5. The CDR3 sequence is CAWSGRRGLGELFF. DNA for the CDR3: TGTGCCTGGAGTGGGCGCAGGGGGCTCGGGGAGCTGTTTTTT.

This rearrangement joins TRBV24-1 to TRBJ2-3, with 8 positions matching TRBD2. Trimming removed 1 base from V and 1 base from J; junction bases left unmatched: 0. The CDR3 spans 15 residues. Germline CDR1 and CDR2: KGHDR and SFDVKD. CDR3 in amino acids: CATSDFGGGTDTQYF. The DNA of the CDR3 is TGTGCCACCAGTGATTTCGGGGGGGGCACAGATACGCAGTATTTT.

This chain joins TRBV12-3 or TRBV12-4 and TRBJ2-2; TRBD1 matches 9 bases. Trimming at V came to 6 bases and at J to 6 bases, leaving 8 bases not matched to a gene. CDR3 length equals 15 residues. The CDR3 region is CASSSTGGRAGELFF. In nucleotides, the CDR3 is TGTGCCAGCAGCTCCACAGGGGGCCGGGCCGGGGAGCTGTTTTTT.

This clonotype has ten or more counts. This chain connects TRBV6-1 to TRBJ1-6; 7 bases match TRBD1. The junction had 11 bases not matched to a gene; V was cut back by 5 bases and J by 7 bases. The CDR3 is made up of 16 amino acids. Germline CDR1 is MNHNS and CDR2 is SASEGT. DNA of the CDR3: TGTGCCAGCAGTCCCTCCTGGACAGGTGTGAATTCACCCCTCCACTTT. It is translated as CASSPSWTGVNSPLHF.

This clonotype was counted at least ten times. CDR3 bases: TGCGCCAGCGGGACAGGTCCCAACGAGCAGTACTTC. Translation gives CASGTGPNEQYF. This chain links TRBV5-1 with TRBJ2-7, with TRBD1 matching over 8 bases. V was clipped by 7 bases and J by 5 bases; unmatched bases: 5. The germline V gene encodes CDR1 SGHRS and CDR2 YFSETQ. The CDR3 has 12 amino acids. The full variable domain, in which reference TRBV5-1 and TRBJ2-7 provide the parts outside the CDR3, is KAGVTQTPRYLIKTRGQQVTLSCSPISGHRSVSWYQQTPGQGLQFLFEYFSETQRNKGNFPGRFSGRQFSNSRSEMNVSTLELGDSALYLCASGTGPNEQYFGPGTRLTVT.

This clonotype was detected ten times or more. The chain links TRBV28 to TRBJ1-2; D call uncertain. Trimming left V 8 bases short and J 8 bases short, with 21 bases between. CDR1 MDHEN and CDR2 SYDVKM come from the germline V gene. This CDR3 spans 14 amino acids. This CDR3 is CASWAREGPIGYTF. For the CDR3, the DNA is TGTGCCAGCTGGGCACGGGAGGGTCCCATCGGCTACACCTTC.

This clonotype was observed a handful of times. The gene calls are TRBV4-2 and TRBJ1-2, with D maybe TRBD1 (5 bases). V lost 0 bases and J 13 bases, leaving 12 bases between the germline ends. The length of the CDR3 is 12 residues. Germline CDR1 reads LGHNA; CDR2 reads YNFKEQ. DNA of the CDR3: TGTGCCAGCAGCCAAGAAAGGGGTTCTCCCACCTTC. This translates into CASSQERGSPTF.

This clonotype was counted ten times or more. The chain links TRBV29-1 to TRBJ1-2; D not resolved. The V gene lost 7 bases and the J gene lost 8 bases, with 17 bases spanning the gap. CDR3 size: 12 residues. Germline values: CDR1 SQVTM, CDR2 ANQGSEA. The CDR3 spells CSAPLVAGGYTF. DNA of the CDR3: TGCAGCGCCCCGTTAGTCGCGGGAGGCTACACCTTC.

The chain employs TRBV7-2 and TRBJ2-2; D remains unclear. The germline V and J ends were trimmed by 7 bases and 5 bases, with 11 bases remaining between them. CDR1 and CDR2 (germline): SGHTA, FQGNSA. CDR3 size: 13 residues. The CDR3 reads CASNDILTGELFF. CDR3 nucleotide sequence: TGTGCCAGCAACGACATACTTACCGGGGAGCTGTTTTTT.

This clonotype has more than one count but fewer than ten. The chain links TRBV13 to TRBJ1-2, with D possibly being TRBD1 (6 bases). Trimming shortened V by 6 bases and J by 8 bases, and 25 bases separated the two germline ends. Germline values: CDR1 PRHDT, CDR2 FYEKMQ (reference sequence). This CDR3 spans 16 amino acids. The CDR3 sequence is CASSFGGTEIYGGYTF. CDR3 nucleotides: TGTGCCAGCAGTTTCGGGGGCACCGAGATCTATGGAGGCTACACCTTC.

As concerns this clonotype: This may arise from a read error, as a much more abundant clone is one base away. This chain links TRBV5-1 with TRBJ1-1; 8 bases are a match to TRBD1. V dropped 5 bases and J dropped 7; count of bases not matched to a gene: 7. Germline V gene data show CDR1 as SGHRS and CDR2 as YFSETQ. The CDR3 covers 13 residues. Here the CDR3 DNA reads TGCGCCAGCAGATCCGCCGGACAGGGTGAAGCTTTCTTT. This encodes CASRSAGQGEAFF.

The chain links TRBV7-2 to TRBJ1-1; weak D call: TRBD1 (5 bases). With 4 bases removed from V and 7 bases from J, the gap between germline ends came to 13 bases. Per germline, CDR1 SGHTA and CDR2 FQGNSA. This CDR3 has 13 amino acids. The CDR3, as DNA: TGTGCCAGCAGCTCAGGCCGGGACGGTGAAGCTTTCTTT. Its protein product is CASSSGRDGEAFF.

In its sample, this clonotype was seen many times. This CDR3 is CASSQDRRNYGYTF. The CDR3 DNA reads as TGTGCCAGCAGCCAAGATCGGCGAAACTATGGCTACACCTTC. The rearrangement joins TRBV3-1 to TRBJ1-2; D uncertain. This CDR3 contains 14 residues. Germline CDR1 LGHDT, CDR2 YNNKEL (reference sequence). V shed 0 bases and J shed 2 bases, with 7 bases lying between them.

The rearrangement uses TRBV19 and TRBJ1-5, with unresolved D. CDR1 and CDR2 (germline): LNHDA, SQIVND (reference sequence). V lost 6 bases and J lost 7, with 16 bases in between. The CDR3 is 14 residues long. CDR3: CASRKGQYGQPQHF. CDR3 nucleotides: TGTGCCAGTAGGAAGGGCCAATATGGGCAGCCCCAGCATTTT.

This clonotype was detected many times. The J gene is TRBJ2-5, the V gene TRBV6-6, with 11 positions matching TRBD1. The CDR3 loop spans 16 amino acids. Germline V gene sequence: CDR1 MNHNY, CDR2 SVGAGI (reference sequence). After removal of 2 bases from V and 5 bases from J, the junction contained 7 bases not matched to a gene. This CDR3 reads CASSYSRTGGGETQYF. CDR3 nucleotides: TGTGCCAGCAGTTACAGCAGGACAGGGGGCGGGGAGACCCAGTACTTC.

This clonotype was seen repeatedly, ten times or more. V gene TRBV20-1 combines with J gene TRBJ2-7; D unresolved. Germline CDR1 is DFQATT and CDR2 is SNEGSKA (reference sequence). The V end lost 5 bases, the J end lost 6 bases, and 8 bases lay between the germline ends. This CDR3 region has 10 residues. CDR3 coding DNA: TGCAGTGCTGTCGGATCCGAGCAGTACTTC. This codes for CSAVGSEQYF.

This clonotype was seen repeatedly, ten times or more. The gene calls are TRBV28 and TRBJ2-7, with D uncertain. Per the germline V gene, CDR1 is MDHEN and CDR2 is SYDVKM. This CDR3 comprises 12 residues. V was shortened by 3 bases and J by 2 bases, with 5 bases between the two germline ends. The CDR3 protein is CASSFGPYEQYF. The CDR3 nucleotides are TGTGCCAGCAGTTTTGGGCCCTACGAGCAGTACTTC.

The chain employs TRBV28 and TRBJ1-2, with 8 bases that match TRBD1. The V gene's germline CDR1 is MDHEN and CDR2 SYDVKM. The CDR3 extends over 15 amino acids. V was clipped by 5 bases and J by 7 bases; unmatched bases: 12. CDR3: CASSIGTGFLVGYTF. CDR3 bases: TGTGCCAGCAGTATCGGGACAGGATTTTTGGTTGGCTACACCTTC.

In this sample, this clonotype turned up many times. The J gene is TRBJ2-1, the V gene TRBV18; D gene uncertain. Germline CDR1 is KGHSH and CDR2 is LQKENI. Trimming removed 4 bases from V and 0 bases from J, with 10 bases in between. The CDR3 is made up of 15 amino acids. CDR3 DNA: TGTGCCAGCTCACTGGGGAAAAGCTCCTACAATGAGCAGTTCTTC. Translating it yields CASSLGKSSYNEQFF.

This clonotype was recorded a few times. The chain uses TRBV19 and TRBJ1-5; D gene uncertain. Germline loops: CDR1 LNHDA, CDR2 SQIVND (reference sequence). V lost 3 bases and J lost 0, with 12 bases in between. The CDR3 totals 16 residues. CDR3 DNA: TGTGCCAGTAGTATTAGAGCTGGGAATAGCAATCAGCCCCAGCATTTT. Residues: CASSIRAGNSNQPQHF. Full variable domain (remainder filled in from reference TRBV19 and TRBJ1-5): DGGITQSPKYLFRKEGQNVTLSCEQNLNHDAMYWYRQDPGQGLRLIYYSQIVNDFQKGDIAEGYSVSREKKESFPLTVTSAQKNPTAFYLCASSIRAGNSNQPQHFGDGTRLSIL.

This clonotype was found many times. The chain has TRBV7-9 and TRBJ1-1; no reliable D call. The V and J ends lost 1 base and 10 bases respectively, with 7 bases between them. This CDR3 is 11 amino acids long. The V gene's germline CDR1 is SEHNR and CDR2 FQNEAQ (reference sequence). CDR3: CASSLGFSAFF. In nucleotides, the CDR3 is TGTGCCAGCAGCTTAGGGTTCTCAGCTTTCTTT.

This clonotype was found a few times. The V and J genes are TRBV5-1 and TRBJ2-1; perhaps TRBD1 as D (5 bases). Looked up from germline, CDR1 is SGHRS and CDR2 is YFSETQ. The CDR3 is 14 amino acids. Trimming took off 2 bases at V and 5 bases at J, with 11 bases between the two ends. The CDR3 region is CASSLDREDNEQFF. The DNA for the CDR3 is TGCGCCAGCAGCTTAGACAGAGAAGACAATGAGCAGTTCTTC.

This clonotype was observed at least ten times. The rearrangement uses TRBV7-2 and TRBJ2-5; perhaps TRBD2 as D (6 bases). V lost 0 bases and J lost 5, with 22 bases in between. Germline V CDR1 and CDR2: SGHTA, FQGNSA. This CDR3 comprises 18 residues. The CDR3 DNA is TGTGCCAGCAGCTTAGCGCGTCCGGGAGAATTCGCCCGGGAGACCCAGTACTTC. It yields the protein CASSLARPGEFARETQYF.